What follows are 27 T cell receptor beta chains derived from one specimen sequenced in a study of T cells expressing NK-cell markers. From its re-call of the 5' RACE reads, TCRdb lists each CDR3 protein once, without DNA. The table lists 350,000 to 450,000 distinct CDR3 sequences, with about 5.2% in the top ten. Specimen: blood T cells: a sorted CD56 or NKG2C T cell subset, CD4+ or CD8+ T cells, or bulk PBMC T cells (not recorded which). The source is a man between 18 and 69 years old in good health.

The chain has TRBV3-1 and TRBJ2-7; the D gene TCRdb calls, TRBD2, cannot be checked with no DNA. Germline CDR1 and CDR2: LGHDT and YNNKEL (reference sequence). The CDR3 consists of 17 residues. The CDR3 here is CASSRLPRGYDTYEQYF.

The chain carries TRBV5-5 and TRBJ1-1. Per the germline V gene, CDR1 is SGHKS and CDR2 is YYEKEE (reference sequence). This CDR3 has 14 residues. CDR3: CASSFQTKNTEAFF. Full variable domain (rest looked up from reference TRBV5-5 and TRBJ1-1): DAGVTQSPTHLIKTRGQQVTLRCSPISGHKSVSWYQQVLGQGPQFIFQYYEKEERGRGNFPDRFSARQFPNYSSELNVNALLLGDSALYLCASSFQTKNTEAFFGQGTRLTVV.

The chain is built from TRBV24-1 and TRBJ2-1; the D call from TCRdb, TRBD1, cannot be confirmed without DNA. Per the germline V gene, CDR1 is KGHDR and CDR2 is SFDVKD. The CDR3 is 15 amino acids. The CDR3 is CATSETGGVYNEQFF.

This chain joins TRBV6-1 and TRBJ1-1; TCRdb's D call of TRBD1 is untestable without DNA. CDR1 and CDR2 (germline): MNHNS, SASEGT. The length of the CDR3 is 15 residues. The CDR3 sequence: CASSGGHSSYTEAFF.

The rearrangement uses TRBV27 and TRBJ2-2; lacking DNA, the TRBD2 call made by TCRdb goes unchecked. The CDR3 is made up of 16 amino acids. Germline V gives CDR1 MNHEY, CDR2 SMNVEV (reference sequence). CDR3 protein: CASRQSGGAVGGELFF.

This chain joins TRBV5-1 and TRBJ2-3; TCRdb gives TRBD2 as the D gene, but with no DNA this cannot be confirmed. Germline V gene sequence: CDR1 SGHRS, CDR2 YFSETQ. The CDR3 length is 14 residues. CDR3: CASSGSGRTDTQYF. Full variable domain (rest looked up from reference TRBV5-1 and TRBJ2-3): KAGVTQTPRYLIKTRGQQVTLSCSPISGHRSVSWYQQTPGQGLQFLFEYFSETQRNKGNFPGRFSGRQFSNSRSEMNVSTLELGDSALYLCASSGSGRTDTQYFGPGTRLTVL.

The V call is TRBV7-9, the J call TRBJ2-7. The CDR3 runs 11 residues. Germline V gene sequence: CDR1 SEHNR, CDR2 FQNEAQ (reference sequence). The CDR3: CATQLSGEQYF. The whole variable domain, remainder taken from reference TRBV7-9 and TRBJ2-7, is DTGVSQNPRHKITKRGQNVTFRCDPISEHNRLYWYRQTLGQGPEFLTYFQNEAQLEKSRLLSDRFSAERPKGSFSTLEIQRTEQGDSAMYLCATQLSGEQYFGPGTRLTVT.

The chain joins TRBV12-3 or TRBV12-4 to TRBJ1-3; the D gene TCRdb calls, TRBD1, cannot be checked with no DNA. This CDR3 is built from 15 residues. CDR3 amino acids: CASRTQGASGNTIYF.

V gene TRBV15 combines with J gene TRBJ2-3. CDR3 length: 14 residues. Germline CDR1 reads LNHNV; CDR2 reads YYDKDF (reference sequence). CDR3 sequence: CATSRDWVAGTQYF.

CDR3 region: CASSEQTREETQYF. The chain joins TRBV5-1 to TRBJ2-5; TCRdb proposes TRBD2, but this gene call is untestable without DNA. Germline CDR1 is SGHRS and CDR2 is YFSETQ. The CDR3 totals 14 residues.

This chain connects TRBV6-5 to TRBJ1-3. The CDR3 length is 16 residues. Germline CDR1 reads MNHEY; CDR2 reads SVGAGI. CDR3 residues: CASSYSWVDIGNTIYF.

The chain carries TRBV18 and TRBJ2-1; the TCRdb D gene call, TRBD1, has no DNA to confirm it. CDR1 and CDR2 (germline): KGHSH, LQKENI. CDR3 length: 14 residues. The chain's CDR3 is CASSRGTDHNEQFF. The full variable domain, with the rest looked up from reference TRBV18 and TRBJ2-1, is NAGVMQNPRHLVRRRGQEARLRCSPMKGHSHVYWYRQLPEEGLKFMVYLQKENIIDESGMPKERFSAEFPKEGPSILRIQQVVRGDSAAYFCASSRGTDHNEQFFGPGTRLTVL.

The rearrangement links TRBV12-3 or TRBV12-4 to TRBJ2-3; no DNA is available, so the TRBD1 call from TCRdb remains unchecked. The CDR3 covers 14 residues. The CDR3 region is CASSLSRAKATQYF.

CDR3 residues: CASSAGQGQNEQFF. This rearrangement joins TRBV7-7 to TRBJ2-1; TCRdb proposes TRBD1, but this gene call is untestable without DNA. The germline gives CDR1 SSHAT, CDR2 FNYEAQ (reference sequence). The CDR3 extends over 14 amino acids. The full variable domain, its missing parts supplied by reference TRBV7-7 and TRBJ2-1, is GAGVSQSPRYKVTKRGQDVTLRCDPISSHATLYWYQQALGQGPEFLTYFNYEAQPDKSGLPSDRFSAERPEGSISTLTIQRTEQRDSAMYRCASSAGQGQNEQFFGPGTRLTVL.

The rearrangement uses TRBV4-1 and TRBJ2-3; TCRdb designates TRBD1, a call that cannot be tested without DNA. Looked up from germline, CDR1 is MGHRA and CDR2 is YSYEKL. This CDR3 contains 17 residues. CDR3 in amino acids: CASSQDGGGGGTDTQYF.

The rearrangement links TRBV18 to TRBJ1-1; TCRdb picks TRBD1, but there is no DNA to check that call. The germline V gene encodes CDR1 KGHSH and CDR2 LQKENI. The CDR3 is 16 residues long. The CDR3 loop is CASSPPGQGMGTEAFF.

J is TRBJ2-1 and V is TRBV6-5; the TCRdb D gene call, TRBD1, has no DNA to confirm it. Germline values: CDR1 MNHEY, CDR2 SVGAGI. The length of the CDR3 is 15 residues. The CDR3: CASSYSPAGVNEQFF.

The chain uses TRBV7-2 and TRBJ2-3. CDR1 is SGHTA and CDR2 is FQGNSA in the germline V gene. The CDR3 extends over 16 amino acids. CDR3 sequence: CASSLALGRYADTQYF. Based on the CDR3 plus reference TRBV7-2 and TRBJ2-3, the full variable domain is GAGVSQSPSNKVTEKGKDVELRCDPISGHTALYWYRQSLGQGLEFLIYFQGNSAPDKSGLPSDRFSAERTGGSVSTLTIQRTQQEDSAVYLCASSLALGRYADTQYFGPGTRLTVL.

The chain has TRBV7-8 and TRBJ1-3; no DNA is available, so the TRBD1 call from TCRdb remains unchecked. Germline V gene data show CDR1 as SGHVS and CDR2 as FQNEAQ. This CDR3 has 17 amino acids. CDR3 region: CASTIRGRGSSGNTIYF.

The chain employs TRBV11-2 and TRBJ2-3; the D gene TCRdb calls, TRBD2, cannot be checked with no DNA. CDR3 length: 16 amino acids. Germline-derived CDR1 and CDR2 are SGHAT and FQNNGV. The CDR3 region is CASSLDVRDWWDTQYF.

The J gene is TRBJ1-1, the V gene TRBV7-2; with no DNA, the TCRdb D assignment of TRBD1 cannot be verified. Germline V gene data show CDR1 as SGHTA and CDR2 as FQGNSA. This CDR3 has 12 residues. The CDR3 protein is CASSFSQGEAFF.

The gene calls are TRBV12-3 or TRBV12-4 and TRBJ2-7; TCRdb picks TRBD1, but there is no DNA to check that call. This CDR3 spans 14 amino acids. This CDR3 is CASRGGLESYEQYF.

Here the CDR3 reads CASSSEWASGEETQYF. The rearrangement joins TRBV5-6 to TRBJ2-5; TCRdb's assignment of TRBD2 cannot be checked, as there is no DNA. Per the germline V gene, CDR1 is SGHDT and CDR2 is YYEEEE. The CDR3 is made up of 16 amino acids.

The rearrangement uses TRBV7-2 and TRBJ1-2. Germline-derived CDR1 and CDR2 are SGHTA and FQGNSA. This CDR3 region has 14 residues. CDR3 sequence reads: CASSLARAANGYTF.

The V gene is TRBV3-1, the J gene TRBJ2-2; TCRdb calls TRBD1, which cannot be checked without DNA. Looked up from germline, CDR1 is LGHDT and CDR2 is YNNKEL (reference sequence). The CDR3 is made up of 15 amino acids. The CDR3 loop reads CASSQQTGDAGELFF.

V and J are TRBV7-9 and TRBJ2-5; TCRdb's assignment of TRBD2 cannot be checked, as there is no DNA. There are 15 residues in the CDR3. Germline V gene data show CDR1 as SEHNR and CDR2 as FQNEAQ (reference sequence). The CDR3 reads CASSPGRLGQETQYF.

The chain recombines TRBV4-1 with TRBJ2-2; without DNA, the TCRdb call of TRBD1 cannot be checked. The germline CDR1 and CDR2 sequences are MGHRA and YSYEKL. The CDR3 runs to 19 residues. The CDR3 here is CASSQDGFSTGGWTGELFF.